This TCR beta chain was sequenced during a study of blood T cell repertoires in COVID-19. As for the study in general: The United States, Italy and Spain provided the acute and convalescent COVID-19 samples. The cDNA or gDNA used as material had been derived from T cells, B-cell-depleted T cells, or PBMCs.

The authors' processing: Reference gene primer amplification yielded estimated nucleated cell counts. The data were produced by immunoSEQ multiplex PCR, yet TCRdb's version contains in-frame clones alone and is incomplete. The V and J calls and clone size were taken over from that table, and D and trimming were inferred from the DNA. The top ten clones hold approximately 6% of a sample with under 200,000 clones, around 89% of them seen once. Germline assignment: CDR1 MGHRA and CDR2 YSYEKL. Trimming left V 0 bases short and J 1 base short, with 13 bases between. There are 18 residues in the CDR3. This sequence joins TRBV4-1 and TRBJ2-6, with a tentative D call TRBD1 (5 bases). Sequencing input: peripheral blood. The TCR was taken from a man aged 35-49 years with active or convalescent COVID-19. The CDR3 region has the DNA TGCGCCAGCAGCCAAGATTTCAAGGGGCAGTCTGGGGCCAACGTCCTGACTTTC. This translates into CASSQDFKGQSGANVLTF.